The sequence of this T cell receptor beta chain was determined in a study of Ad26.COV2.S vaccination and SARS-CoV-2 variants. Study-level background: The donor belonged to the COV1001 Ad26.COV2.S trial arm.

The table came from immunoSEQ multiplex PCR; TCRdb's copy has only in-frame clones and leaves some out. This sample yields about 330,000 clones, of which 90% are seen a single time; around 5.5% belongs to the top ten. The CDR3 has 14 residues. With 2 bases removed from V and 0 bases from J, the gap between germline ends came to 4 bases. Looked up from germline, CDR1 is MDHEN and CDR2 is SYDVKM. Treatment defined: some 20 received Ad26.COV2.S at low or high dose, single or two shots; five or six received placebo; per-sample allocation not given. The samples were gathered on day 63 after the first injection of vaccine or placebo.

Material: peripheral blood, obtained in a trial of Ad26.COV2.S vaccine versus placebo. The sequence was collected from a person between 18 and 65 years old who received the Ad26.COV2.S COVID-19 vaccine or a placebo. V usage is TRBV28 and J usage is TRBJ1-4; no reliable D call. The DNA of the CDR3 is TGTGCCAGCAGTTTAGCCACAACTAATGAAAAACTGTTTTTT. It yields the protein CASSLATTNEKLFF.